This T cell receptor beta chain is from a study of T-cell reconstitution after alpha-beta-depleted transplantation in children. The TCRbeta library was prepared with unique molecular identifiers. TCRdb itself ran the PCR reads through MiXCR, one entry per CDR3 protein. This table holds 610,000 or so distinct CDR3 sequences, 20% to 30% found once. The sequence was obtained from a boy under three years old with Wiskott-Aldrich syndrome, due to receive a stem cell transplant. The sample here was PBMCs, taken before TCRalphabeta/CD19-depleted stem cell transplant.

In DNA form, the CDR3 reads TGTGCCAGCAGCCACTGGACGGCTAACTATGGCTACACCTTC. This codes for CASSHWTANYGYTF. The chain recombines TRBV5-5 with TRBJ1-2; D is unresolved. Deletions cut 4 bases from V and 0 bases from J, with 10 bases between. Germline CDR1 is SGHKS and CDR2 is YYEKEE (reference sequence). There are 14 residues in the CDR3. The full variable domain, its missing parts supplied by reference TRBV5-5 and TRBJ1-2, is DAGVTQSPTHLIKTRGQQVTLRCSPISGHKSVSWYQQVLGQGPQFIFQYYEKEERGRGNFPDRFSARQFPNYSSELNVNALLLGDSALYLCASSHWTANYGYTFGSGTRLTVV.